The rows below give T cell receptor beta chains drawn from one sample of a study of cytotoxic CD8 clonotypes in ibrutinib-treated CLL. Sequenced by immunoSEQ multiplex PCR; TCRdb stores in-frame clones only, minus some. The repertoire holds 250,000 to 350,000 clones, with roughly three quarters as singletons. The sequencing used PBMCs, collected at disease progression, from a patient treated with ibrutinib. These receptors were collected from a human donor with chronic lymphocytic leukemia. Both conserved end residues are part of each CDR3. A D gene is named only where the DNA matches it firmly. Rows may omit the clone size; those that give it use once, few, many or a size class.

TGTGCCAGCATAGGCAAAAGTCAAAATGAGCAGTTCTTC CASIGKSQNEQFF TRBJ2-1 - TRBV2 -
TGTGCCAGCGCCCAAAACCGGCGGGAACGTAATTCACCCCTCCACTTT CASAQNRRERNSPLHF TRBJ1-6 - TRBV21-1 -
TGTGCCAGTGCCCTAGCGGAGACCTACGAGCAGTACTTC CASALAETYEQYF TRBJ2-7 TRBD2 TRBV7-8 few
TGTGCCAGCAGTTCCCCGGGACAGGGAGCCTACGAGCAGTACTTC CASSSPGQGAYEQYF TRBJ2-7 TRBD1 TRBV28 -
TGTGCCAGCAGTGCATACCTAGGGGCGCTAGGCACAGATACGCAGTATTTT CASSAYLGALGTDTQYF TRBJ2-3 - TRBV27 -
TGCAGCGTCGCAACAGGGAACTATGGCTACACCTTC CSVATGNYGYTF TRBJ1-2 - TRBV29-1 few
TGCGCCAGCAGCGCCTACTCTAGCGGGAGGTCCTACGAGCAGTACTTC CASSAYSSGRSYEQYF TRBJ2-7 TRBD2 TRBV5-1 -
TGTGCCAGCTCTCTTAACCGGGACAGTAATCAGCCCCAGCATTTT CASSLNRDSNQPQHF TRBJ1-5 TRBD1 TRBV18 -
TGTGCCAGCTCACCACCGGGGCTAGGCTATGGCTACACCTTC CASSPPGLGYGYTF TRBJ1-2 - TRBV18 -
TGCAGTGCTAGGCAAGCCTACGAGCAGTACTTC CSARQAYEQYF TRBJ2-7 - TRBV20-1 once
TGTGCCAGCAGTTCGCGGGACTCAACCTACGAGCAGTACTTC CASSSRDSTYEQYF TRBJ2-7 - TRBV28 -
TGCGCCAGCAGCTTGGCTCTGGGGTTAGTGTGGACTGAAGCTTTCTTT CASSLALGLVWTEAFF TRBJ1-1 - TRBV5-1 -
TGTGCCAGCAGTGAAGGACTAGCGCGGAAGACCCAGTACTTC CASSEGLARKTQYF TRBJ2-5 TRBD2 TRBV2 -
TGTGCCAGCTCACCACGGCTAGCGGGAGGATTTGCAGATACGCAGTATTTT CASSPRLAGGFADTQYF TRBJ2-3 TRBD2 TRBV18 -
TGTGCCAGCAGCCGGGGACAGGGCTACGAGCAGTACTTC CASSRGQGYEQYF TRBJ2-7 TRBD1 TRBV4-2 -
TGTGCCAGCAGCTCGGACAGGCTATACAATGAGCAGTTCTTC CASSSDRLYNEQFF TRBJ2-1 TRBD1 TRBV7-9 once
TGTGCCAGCAGTTTACGTTCGCCGGGGAACCAAGAGACCCAGTACTTC CASSLRSPGNQETQYF TRBJ2-5 - TRBV28 -
TGTGCCAGCAGCTTAGGGCTGCCCCTGGGCAATCAGCCCCAGCATTTT CASSLGLPLGNQPQHF TRBJ1-5 - TRBV11-2 few
TGTGCCATCAGTGAGACGGGACTAGCGGGGGGGCCGCCCTACAATGAGCAGTTCTTC CAISETGLAGGPPYNEQFF TRBJ2-1 TRBD2 TRBV10-3 -
TGTGCCAGCAGCGCGGCGAGCGGGGGGGCCGAGCAGTTCTTC CASSAASGGAEQFF TRBJ2-1 TRBD2 TRBV9 -
TGCGCCAGCAGCCAAGACCCGACGGGGCCCTATGGCTACACCTTC CASSQDPTGPYGYTF TRBJ1-2 - TRBV4-1 once
TGTGCCAGCAGGACAGGGGGCGCGAGTGTGACCCAGTACTTC CASRTGGASVTQYF TRBJ2-5 TRBD1 TRBV6-5 -
TGCAGCGTTGGTTCAGGGATCAACCAGCCCCAGCATTTT CSVGSGINQPQHF TRBJ1-5 - TRBV29-1 -
TGTGCCAGTAGTCAACAGCAAATCACAGATACGCAGTATTTT CASSQQQITDTQYF TRBJ2-3 - TRBV19 -
TGTGCCACCAGCGGCCCCCGGGGCCACGGGGAGCAGTTCTTC CATSGPRGHGEQFF TRBJ2-1 - TRBV15 -
TGCATCCGGGGAGGTGGTTATGGCTACACCTTC CIRGGGYGYTF TRBJ1-2 - TRBV5-1 -
TGCGCCAGCAGCCAAGATCCCGGGACAGGGGGTTCCTATCGCAATCAGCCCCAGCATTTT CASSQDPGTGGSYRNQPQHF TRBJ1-5 TRBD1 TRBV4-1 -
TGTGCCAGCCCCCACGACCGGCGTTTTAGACTAGCGGGGCCCTACGAGCAGTACTTC CASPHDRRFRLAGPYEQYF TRBJ2-7 TRBD2 TRBV19 -
TGTGCCATCAGTGAGTCGGGGCCTACTATGAACACTGAAGCTTTCTTT CAISESGPTMNTEAFF TRBJ1-1 - TRBV10-3 few
TGTGCCAGCAGTGAAGAGGGGGCCGGGGAGCTGTTTTTT CASSEEGAGELFF TRBJ2-2 - TRBV25-1 -
TGTGCCAGCAGTTACTCGAGGGGGGGTCACACTGAAGCTTTCTTT CASSYSRGGHTEAFF TRBJ1-1 - TRBV6-5 -
TGTGCCAGCAGTGTTGGAGCGGGGGGGTCTTACGAGACCCAGTACTTC CASSVGAGGSYETQYF TRBJ2-5 TRBD2 TRBV2 -
TGTGCCAGCAGGGACAGGGGGCCAAACACTGAAGCTTTCTTT CASRDRGPNTEAFF TRBJ1-1 TRBD1 TRBV6-1 -
TGTGCCAGCTCACCGGGGCAGGGTGCCTACGAGCAGTACTTC CASSPGQGAYEQYF TRBJ2-7 - TRBV18 -
TGTGCCACACAGGACAGGGGGCAGGTTAGCGGGATCTACGAGCAGTACTTC CATQDRGQVSGIYEQYF TRBJ2-7 TRBD1 TRBV10-3 -
TGTGCCAGCAGTCTATTTAACTATGGCTACACCTTC CASSLFNYGYTF TRBJ1-2 - TRBV28 -
TGTGCCAGCAGCAAAAGGCAGGGCGTGGGGTTTGATTTTAGCAATCAGCCCCAGCATTTT CASSKRQGVGFDFSNQPQHF TRBJ1-5 - TRBV21-1 -
TGTGCCAGCAGCGTAGACGTGGGATGGGAGACCCAGTACTTC CASSVDVGWETQYF TRBJ2-5 - TRBV9 few
TGTGCCACCAGCAGAGATCTGGTACGGCCACTCTTC CATSRDLVRPLF TRBJ1-2 - TRBV15 -
TGTGCCACCAGCAGAGGGACTAGCGGGATGGGCTACGAGCAGTACTTC CATSRGTSGMGYEQYF TRBJ2-7 TRBD2 TRBV15 -
TGTGCCATCGGGAGAGGGGGTGCTAACTATGGCTACACCTTC CAIGRGGANYGYTF TRBJ1-2 - TRBV10-3 -
TGTGCCAGCAGCCAAAAGCTACAGGGGCCCAGGGCGGGAGAGCAGTTCTTC CASSQKLQGPRAGEQFF TRBJ2-1 - TRBV14 -
TGCGCCAGCAGTGAGTCGAGACAGAACACCGGGGAGCTGTTTTTT CASSESRQNTGELFF TRBJ2-2 - TRBV10-1 -
TGTGCCAGCAGCACCCAGGGGAATCAGCCCCAGCATTTT CASSTQGNQPQHF TRBJ1-5 - TRBV25-1 -
TGCGCCAGCTCTCTGATCGCTTCTGAGCAGTTCTTC CASSLIASEQFF TRBJ2-1 - TRBV4-1 -
TGTGCCAGCAGGGGGGGACTAACCTACACAGATACGCAGTATTTT CASRGGLTYTDTQYF TRBJ2-3 TRBD2 TRBV9 -
TGTGCCAGCAGCGAGAGCGGGAGCGGCTCCTACGAGCAGTACTTC CASSESGSGSYEQYF TRBJ2-7 TRBD2 TRBV11-2 -
TGCGCCAGCAGCTTGGGCGCCAGGGTCCACACAGATACGCAGTATTTT CASSLGARVHTDTQYF TRBJ2-3 - TRBV5-1 -
TGTGCCAGCAGCTTTACTAGCGATTATACGCAGTATTTT CASSFTSDYTQYF TRBJ2-3 TRBD2 TRBV7-9 -
TGTGCCATATATAGCGGGGACGAGCAGTACTTC CAIYSGDEQYF TRBJ2-7 TRBD2 TRBV2 -
TGTGCCAGCAGCCAAGAAGGAACTAGCGGGAACAAAAACATTCAGTACTTC CASSQEGTSGNKNIQYF TRBJ2-4 TRBD2 TRBV4-2 -
TGTGCCAGCAGCTTACGGGAGGGCAGGGGGCCTAACTATGGCTACACCTTC CASSLREGRGPNYGYTF TRBJ1-2 TRBD1 TRBV7-9 -
TGCGCCAGCAGCCCTGGACATAGAACCTACGAGCAGTACTTC CASSPGHRTYEQYF TRBJ2-7 - TRBV4-1 -
TGCGCCAGCGTGGGGGGCGAGCAGTACTTC CASVGGEQYF TRBJ2-7 - TRBV10-1 -
TGTGCCAGCAGCCAGATTAAGCAGTTCTTC CASSQIKQFF TRBJ2-1 - TRBV2 once
TGCGCCAGCAGCGTCAGACTAGCGGGGGTTCTGACTGAGCAGTTCTTC CASSVRLAGVLTEQFF TRBJ2-1 TRBD2 TRBV4-1 -